This is a list of T cell receptor beta chains from one sample in a study of blood T cell repertoires in COVID-19. Some clones are missing from TCRdb's copy, which holds only in-frame ones; the method was immunoSEQ multiplex PCR. The table includes about 200,000 clones, 87% detected once. The sample was peripheral blood. The receptor set was obtained from a man in his sixties who had recovered from COVID-19. Each CDR3 is given with its conserved first and last residue. Each record gives: V gene, CDR3 protein.

TRBV27	CASIAPGQGYDEQFF
TRBV2	CARSDRVQNIQYF
TRBV7-6	CASSFGRRVDQETQYF
TRBV28	CASGSSGTGDYEQYF
TRBV30	CAWSIGQGGQETQYF
TRBV7-2	CASSPAPLGEKLFF
TRBV7-2	CASSSTGEPQHF
TRBV6-4	CASSTRTGDSPLHF
TRBV5-1	CASSPDPTGGRGEQYF
TRBV29-1	CSVLPQGWTGELFF
TRBV30	CASRRGGKNEQFF
TRBV6-5	CASSKGQGRDYEQYF
TRBV7-3	CASSLEGGRDTEAFF
TRBV7-9	CASSPDSGEQYF
TRBV28	CASSISRGMNTEAFF
TRBV5-1	CASSSTGTENEKLFF
TRBV10-3	CAISEPTDGGFDTQYF
TRBV7-8	CASSLAVTDNSPLHF
TRBV12-3/TRBV12-4	CASHRTGRHEQYF
TRBV28	CASSPGTGGTSGNTIYF
TRBV6-5	CTTRRGVNTEAFF
TRBV6-1	CASSEGRLAGGEANTGELFF
TRBV15	CATSRTGGAGTEAFF
TRBV19	CASSRTGNTDTQYF
TRBV24-1	CATSRGSTDTQYF
TRBV6-2/TRBV6-3	CASSLRTSGVPNTGELFF
TRBV7-9	CASSLETGGPQPQHF
TRBV7-6	CASSLGLEWTGELFF
TRBV5-1	CASSLGPEYSNEQFF
TRBV3-1/TRBV3-2	CASSQWSGVGSQETQYF
TRBV9	CASSLGTSGGNYNEQFF
TRBV30	CAWSGDRQNSPLHF
TRBV15	CATSRTDRGQRNQPQHF
TRBV7-8	CASSFADRGREQYF
TRBV28	CASSPGLAGTNEQFF
TRBV14	CASSQVKSSFGYTF
TRBV3-1/TRBV3-2	CASSQGMGPETQYF